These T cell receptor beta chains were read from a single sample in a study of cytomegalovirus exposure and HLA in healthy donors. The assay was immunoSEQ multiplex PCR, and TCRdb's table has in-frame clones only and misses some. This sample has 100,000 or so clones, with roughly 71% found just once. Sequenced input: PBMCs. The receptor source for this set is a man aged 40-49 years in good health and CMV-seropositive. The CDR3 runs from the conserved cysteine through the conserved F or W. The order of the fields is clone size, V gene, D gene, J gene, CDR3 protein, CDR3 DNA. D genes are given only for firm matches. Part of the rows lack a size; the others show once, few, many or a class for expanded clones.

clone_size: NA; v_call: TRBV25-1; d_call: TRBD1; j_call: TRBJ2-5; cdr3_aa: CASSLGQQETQYF; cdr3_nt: TGTGCCAGCAGTTTGGGACAGCAAGAGACCCAGTACTTC
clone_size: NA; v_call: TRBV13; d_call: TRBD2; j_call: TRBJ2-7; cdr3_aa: CASSTQAGASYEQYF; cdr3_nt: TGTGCCAGCAGCACCCAAGCGGGGGCCTCCTACGAGCAGTACTTC
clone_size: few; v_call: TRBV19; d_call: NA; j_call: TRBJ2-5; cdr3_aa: CASSRSGGGQETQYF; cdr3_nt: TGTGCCAGTAGTAGGTCAGGGGGAGGTCAAGAGACCCAGTACTTC
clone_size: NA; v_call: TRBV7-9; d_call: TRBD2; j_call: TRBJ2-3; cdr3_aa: CASSGLAAADTQYF; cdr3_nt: TGTGCCAGCAGTGGACTAGCTGCAGCAGATACGCAGTATTTT
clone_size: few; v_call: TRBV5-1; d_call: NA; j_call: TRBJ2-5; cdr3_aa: CASSLSPALETQYF; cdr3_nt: TGCGCCAGCAGCTTGAGTCCAGCGCTGGAGACCCAGTACTTC
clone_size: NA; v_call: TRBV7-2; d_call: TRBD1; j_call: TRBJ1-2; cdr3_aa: CASSSQQGSHGYTF; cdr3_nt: TGTGCCAGCAGCTCTCAACAGGGGTCTCATGGCTACACCTTC
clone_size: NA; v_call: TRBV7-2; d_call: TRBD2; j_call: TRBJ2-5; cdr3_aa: CASSLTSGSQETQYF; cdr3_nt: TGTGCCAGCAGCTTAACTAGCGGGAGTCAAGAGACCCAGTACTTC
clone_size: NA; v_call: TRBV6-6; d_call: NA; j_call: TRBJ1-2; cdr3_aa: CASSYSRDTEGYTF; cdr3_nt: TGTGCCAGCAGTTACTCCCGGGACACGGAGGGCTACACCTTC
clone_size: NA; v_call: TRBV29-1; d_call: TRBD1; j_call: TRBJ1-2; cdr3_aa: CSARSLTGAYTF; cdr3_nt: TGCAGCGCCAGATCCCTGACAGGGGCCTACACCTTC
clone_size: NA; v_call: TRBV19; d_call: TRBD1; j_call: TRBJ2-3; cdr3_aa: CASLPGQGATDTQYF; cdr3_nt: TGTGCCAGCCTTCCGGGACAGGGGGCAACAGATACGCAGTATTTT
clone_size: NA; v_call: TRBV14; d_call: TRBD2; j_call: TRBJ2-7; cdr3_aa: CASSITGLAVYEQYF; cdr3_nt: TGTGCCAGCAGTATTACCGGACTAGCTGTATACGAGCAGTACTTC
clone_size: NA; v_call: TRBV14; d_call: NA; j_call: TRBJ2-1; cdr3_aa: CASSRYSPGSYNEQFF; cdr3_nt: TGTGCCAGCAGCCGGTACTCGCCTGGTTCCTACAATGAGCAGTTCTTC
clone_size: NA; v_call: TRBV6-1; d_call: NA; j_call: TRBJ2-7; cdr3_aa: CASSRDEGAQYEQYF; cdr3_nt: TGTGCCAGCAGCCGAGATGAGGGCGCGCAATACGAGCAGTACTTC
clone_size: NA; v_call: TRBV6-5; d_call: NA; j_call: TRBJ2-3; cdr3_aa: CASSYSRGDTQYF; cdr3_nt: TGTGCCAGCAGTTACTCCCGGGGGGATACGCAGTATTTT
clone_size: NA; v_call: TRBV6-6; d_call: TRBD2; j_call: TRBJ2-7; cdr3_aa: CASSYFSSGSSYEQYF; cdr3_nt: TGTGCCAGCAGTTACTTCTCTAGCGGGAGCTCCTACGAGCAGTACTTC
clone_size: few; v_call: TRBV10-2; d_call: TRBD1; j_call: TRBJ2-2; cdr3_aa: CASRDRGPTGELFF; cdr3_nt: TGCGCCAGCAGGGACAGGGGGCCCACCGGGGAGCTGTTTTTT